This T cell receptor beta chain was documented in a study of shared clonotypes between healthy human individuals. The donors, healthy adults who were HIV-negative, had experienced no recent acute infections or vaccinations. Only in-frame clones appear in the TCRdb table, and some are missing; sequencing was by immunoSEQ multiplex PCR. The sample has more than 550,000 clones, 55% to 80% seen once. Overall study findings and caveats: Among donors, the sharing of clonotypes was expected to be influenced by sequencing depth.

Per germline, CDR1 SGDLS and CDR2 YYNGEE. CDR3 size: 15 residues. V lost 0 bases and J lost 7, with 16 bases in between. This clone occurred a few times. The antigen is undetermined. Sample: memory CD4+ T cells sorted from blood. Subset reported: CD45RA-negative fraction. This TCR derives from a woman aged 30 to 39 in good health. The chain has TRBV9 and TRBJ1-2; the D gene is possibly TRBD1 (5 bases). The CDR3 spells CASSVGEGTLGGYTF. CDR3 in DNA: TGTGCCAGCAGCGTAGGGGAAGGGACCCTTGGTGGCTACACCTTC.